The T cell receptor beta chain under discussion was sequenced for a study of CD8+ T cells in alopecia areata. Study details: Each of the treated patients was given oral tofacitinib, 5 to 10 mg twice daily, for moderate-to-severe alopecia areata. Study-wide results and caveats: Normal skin's resident alphabeta T cells are sequenced alongside lesional scalp T cells.

Concerning this clone itself: Its target is unknown.

The length of the CDR3 is 10 residues. The germline V and J ends were trimmed by 4 bases and 5 bases, with 6 bases remaining between them. The germline gives CDR1 DFQATT, CDR2 SNEGSKA (reference sequence). Isolated RNA was reverse transcribed into cDNA used as the sequencing template. This table comes from immunoSEQ multiplex PCR, and its TCRdb copy is limited to in-frame clones, with some not included. The table includes 140,000 to 150,000 clones, about 60% detected once. Samples from alopecia areata patients were lesional scalp punch biopsies and peripheral blood. Researchers picked out CD4+ and CD8+ T cells from PBMCs by sorting.

The receptor was isolated from a human donor with alopecia areata. Source: CD4+ T cells sorted from blood, taken at week 0. The genes are TRBV20-1 and TRBJ2-7; unclear D gene. This CDR3 reads CSATMNEQYF. The CDR3 region has the DNA TGCAGTGCTACGATGAACGAGCAGTACTTC.